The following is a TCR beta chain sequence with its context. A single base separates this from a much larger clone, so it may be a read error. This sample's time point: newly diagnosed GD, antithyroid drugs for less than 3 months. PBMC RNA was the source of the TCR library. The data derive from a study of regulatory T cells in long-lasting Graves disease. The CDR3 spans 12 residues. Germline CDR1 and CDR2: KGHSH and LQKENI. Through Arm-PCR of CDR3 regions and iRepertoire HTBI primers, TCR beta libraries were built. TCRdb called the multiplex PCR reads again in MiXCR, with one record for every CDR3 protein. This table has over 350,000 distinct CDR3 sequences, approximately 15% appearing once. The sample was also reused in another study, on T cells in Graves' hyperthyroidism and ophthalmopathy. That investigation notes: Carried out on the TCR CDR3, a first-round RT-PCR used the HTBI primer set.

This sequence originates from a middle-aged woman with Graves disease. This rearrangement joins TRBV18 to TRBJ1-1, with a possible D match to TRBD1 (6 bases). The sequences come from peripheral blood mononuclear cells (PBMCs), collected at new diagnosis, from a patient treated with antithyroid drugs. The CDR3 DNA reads TGTGCCAGCTCCCAGGACAGATCTGAAGCTTGCTTT. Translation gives CASSQDRSEACF.